The entry below describes one T cell receptor beta chain. Antigen: not known. Germline CDR1 and CDR2: WSHSY and SAAADI. The CDR3 runs to 12 residues. The V and J ends lost 1 base and 6 bases respectively, with 7 bases between them. With a J-beta primer mix and a sample-barcoded 5' primer, a second PCR ran 7 to 11 cycles. TCRdb re-called the 5' RACE reads through MiXCR, storing one row per CDR3 protein. Among roughly 680,000 distinct CDR3 sequences, roughly 50% were seen once, and the ten largest hold under 35%. The sample comes from a study of blood T cells in healthy people across ages. Findings and caveats of the study: Per million T cells, TCR beta diversity dropped about linearly as age rose. With naive T cell percentage, TCR beta diversity showed a strong correlation.

Donors were healthy Caucasian individuals from Russia aged roughly 6 to 95. The authors drew around 9.3 milliliters of peripheral blood from each donor. Material for sequencing was blood. The chain carries TRBV10-2 and TRBJ2-7; D remains ambiguous. This receptor was taken from a woman aged 60-75 years in good health. The CDR3 coding sequence is TGCGCCAGCAGTGAGTTCGGGCGCGAGCAGTACTTC. It specifies CASSEFGREQYF.